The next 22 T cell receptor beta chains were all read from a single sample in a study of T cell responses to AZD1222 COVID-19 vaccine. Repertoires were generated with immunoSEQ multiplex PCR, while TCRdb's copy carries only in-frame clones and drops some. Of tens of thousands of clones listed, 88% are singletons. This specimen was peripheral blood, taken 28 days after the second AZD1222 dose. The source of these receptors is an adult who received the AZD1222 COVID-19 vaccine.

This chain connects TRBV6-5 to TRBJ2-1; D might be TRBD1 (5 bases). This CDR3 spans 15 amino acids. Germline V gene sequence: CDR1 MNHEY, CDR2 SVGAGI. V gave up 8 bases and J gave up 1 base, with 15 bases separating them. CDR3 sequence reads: CASGDDRSSYNEQFF. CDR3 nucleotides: TGTGCCAGCGGAGATGACAGATCTTCCTACAATGAGCAGTTCTTC.

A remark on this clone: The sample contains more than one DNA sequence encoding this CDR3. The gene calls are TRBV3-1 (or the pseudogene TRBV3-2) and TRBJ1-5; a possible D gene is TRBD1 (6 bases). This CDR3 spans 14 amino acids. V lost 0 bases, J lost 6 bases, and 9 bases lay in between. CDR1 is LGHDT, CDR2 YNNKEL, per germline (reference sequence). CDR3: CASSQDRGSQPQHF. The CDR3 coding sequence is TGTGCCAGCAGCCAAGACAGGGGCAGTCAGCCCCAGCATTTT.

Written as DNA, the CDR3 is TGCAGTGCTAGAGTGGAGGAGACCCAGTACTTC. Residues: CSARVEETQYF. The chain has TRBV20-1 and TRBJ2-5, with no clear D. The CDR3 totals 11 residues. Germline CDR1 DFQATT, CDR2 SNEGSKA (reference sequence). The V gene lost 1 base and the J gene lost 5 bases, with 5 bases spanning the gap.

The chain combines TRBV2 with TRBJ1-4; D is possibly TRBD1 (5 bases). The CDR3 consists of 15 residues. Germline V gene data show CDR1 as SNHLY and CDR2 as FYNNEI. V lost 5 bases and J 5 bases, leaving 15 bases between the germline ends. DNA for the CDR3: TGTGCCAGCAGTCCCCGCAGGGTCCTCAATGAAAAACTGTTTTTT. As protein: CASSPRRVLNEKLFF.

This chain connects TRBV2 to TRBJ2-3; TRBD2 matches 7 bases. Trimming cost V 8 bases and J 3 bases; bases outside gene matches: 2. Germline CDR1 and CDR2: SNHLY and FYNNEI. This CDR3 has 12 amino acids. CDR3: CASGRATDTQYF. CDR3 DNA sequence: TGTGCCAGCGGGAGGGCGACAGATACGCAGTATTTT.

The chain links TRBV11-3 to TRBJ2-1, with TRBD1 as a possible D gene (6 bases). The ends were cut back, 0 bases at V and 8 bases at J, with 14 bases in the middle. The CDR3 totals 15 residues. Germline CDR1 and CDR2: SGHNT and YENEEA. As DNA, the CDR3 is TGTGCCAGCAGCTTAGATCCCACAGGGATCTATGAGCAGTTCTTC. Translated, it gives CASSLDPTGIYEQFF.

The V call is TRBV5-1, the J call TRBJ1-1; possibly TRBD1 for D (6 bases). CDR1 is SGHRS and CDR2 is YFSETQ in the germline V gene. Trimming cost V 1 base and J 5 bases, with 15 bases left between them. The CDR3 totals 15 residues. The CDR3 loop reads CASSLSREQGTEAFF. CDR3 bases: TGCGCCAGCAGCTTGTCACGTGAACAGGGAACTGAAGCTTTCTTT. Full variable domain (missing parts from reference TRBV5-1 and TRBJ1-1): KAGVTQTPRYLIKTRGQQVTLSCSPISGHRSVSWYQQTPGQGLQFLFEYFSETQRNKGNFPGRFSGRQFSNSRSEMNVSTLELGDSALYLCASSLSREQGTEAFFGQGTRLTVV.

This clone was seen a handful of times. The CDR3 sequence is CAIRPAEWSDEQFF. The DNA of the CDR3 is TGCGCCATTCGCCCGGCCGAGTGGTCCGATGAGCAGTTCTTC. The chain carries TRBV10-2 and TRBJ2-1; D is unresolved. CDR3 size: 14 residues. The V gene's germline CDR1 is WSHSY and CDR2 SAAADI. V lost 10 bases to trimming and J lost 8 bases, with 21 bases between them.

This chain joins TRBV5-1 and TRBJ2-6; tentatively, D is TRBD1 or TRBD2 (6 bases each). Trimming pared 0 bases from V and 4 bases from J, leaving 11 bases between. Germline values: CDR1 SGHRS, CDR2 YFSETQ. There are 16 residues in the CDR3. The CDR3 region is CASSLAGAAGANVLTF. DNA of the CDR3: TGCGCCAGCAGCTTGGCGGGGGCAGCGGGGGCCAACGTCCTGACTTTC.

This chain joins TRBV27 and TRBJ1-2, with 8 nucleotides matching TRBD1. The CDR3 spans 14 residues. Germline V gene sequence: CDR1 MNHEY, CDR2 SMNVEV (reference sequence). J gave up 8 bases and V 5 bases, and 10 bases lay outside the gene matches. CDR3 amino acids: CASSQMTGAGGYTF. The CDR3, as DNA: TGTGCCAGCAGTCAAATGACAGGGGCGGGCGGCTACACCTTC.

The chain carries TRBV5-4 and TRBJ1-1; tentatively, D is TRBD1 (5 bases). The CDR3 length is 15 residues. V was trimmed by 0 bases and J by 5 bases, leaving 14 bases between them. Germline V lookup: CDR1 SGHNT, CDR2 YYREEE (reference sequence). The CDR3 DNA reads TGTGCCAGCAGCTTGGGGGGAGGGGCAAAGACTGAAGCTTTCTTT. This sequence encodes CASSLGGGAKTEAFF.

Here the CDR3 DNA reads TGCAGTGCTAGGACTCACAATGAGCAGTTCTTC. Translated: CSARTHNEQFF. This sequence joins TRBV20-1 and TRBJ2-1, with unresolved D. With 3 bases removed from V and 5 bases from J, the gap between germline ends came to 5 bases. This CDR3 is 11 amino acids long. The germline CDR1 and CDR2 sequences are DFQATT and SNEGSKA (reference sequence).

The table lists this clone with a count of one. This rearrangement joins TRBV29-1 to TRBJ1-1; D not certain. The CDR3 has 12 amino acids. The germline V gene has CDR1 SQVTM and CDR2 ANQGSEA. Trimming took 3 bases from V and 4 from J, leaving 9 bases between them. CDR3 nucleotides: TGCAGCGTTGAGGAAGCACTCACTGAAGCTTTCTTT. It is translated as CSVEEALTEAFF. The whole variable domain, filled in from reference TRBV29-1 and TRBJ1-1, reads SAVISQKPSRDICQRGTSLTIQCQVDSQVTMMFWYRQQPGQSLTLIATANQGSEATYESGFVIDKFPISRPNLTFSTLTVSNMSPEDSSIYLCSVEEALTEAFFGQGTRLTVV.

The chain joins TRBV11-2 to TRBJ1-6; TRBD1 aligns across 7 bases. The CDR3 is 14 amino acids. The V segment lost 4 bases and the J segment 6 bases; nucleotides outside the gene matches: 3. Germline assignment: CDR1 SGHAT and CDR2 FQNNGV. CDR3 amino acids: CASSSGQFNSPLHF. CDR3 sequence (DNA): TGTGCCAGCAGCTCGGGACAGTTTAATTCACCCCTCCACTTT.

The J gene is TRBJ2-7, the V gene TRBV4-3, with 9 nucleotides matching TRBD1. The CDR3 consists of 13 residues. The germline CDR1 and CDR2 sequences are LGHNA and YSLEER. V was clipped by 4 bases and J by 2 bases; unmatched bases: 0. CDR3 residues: CASSRDRAYEQYF. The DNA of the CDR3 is TGCGCCAGCAGCCGGGACAGGGCCTACGAGCAGTACTTC.

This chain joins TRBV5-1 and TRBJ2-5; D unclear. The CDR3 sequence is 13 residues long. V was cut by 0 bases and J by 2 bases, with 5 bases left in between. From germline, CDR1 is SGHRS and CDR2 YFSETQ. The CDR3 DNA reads TGCGCCAGCAGCTTGGAATCACAAGAGACCCAGTACTTC. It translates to CASSLESQETQYF.

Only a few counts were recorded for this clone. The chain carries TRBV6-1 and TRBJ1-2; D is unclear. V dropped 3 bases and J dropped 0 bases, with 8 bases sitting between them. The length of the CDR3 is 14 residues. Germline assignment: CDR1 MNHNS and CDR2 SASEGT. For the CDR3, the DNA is TGTGCCAGCAGTGAGTGGGAGTCTAACTATGGCTACACCTTC. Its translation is CASSEWESNYGYTF.

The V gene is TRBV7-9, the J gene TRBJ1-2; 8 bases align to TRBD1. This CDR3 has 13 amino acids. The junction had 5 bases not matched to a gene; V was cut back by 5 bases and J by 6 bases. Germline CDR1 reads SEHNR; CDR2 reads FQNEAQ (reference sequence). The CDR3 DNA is TGTGCCAGCAGCATCGCAGGGGGCGATGGCTACACCTTC. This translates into CASSIAGGDGYTF.

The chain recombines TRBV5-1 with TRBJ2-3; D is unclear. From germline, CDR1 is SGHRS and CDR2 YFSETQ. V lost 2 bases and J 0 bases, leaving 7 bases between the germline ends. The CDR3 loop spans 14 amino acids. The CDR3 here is CASSFASSTDTQYF. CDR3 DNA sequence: TGCGCCAGCAGCTTTGCCTCTAGCACAGATACGCAGTATTTT.

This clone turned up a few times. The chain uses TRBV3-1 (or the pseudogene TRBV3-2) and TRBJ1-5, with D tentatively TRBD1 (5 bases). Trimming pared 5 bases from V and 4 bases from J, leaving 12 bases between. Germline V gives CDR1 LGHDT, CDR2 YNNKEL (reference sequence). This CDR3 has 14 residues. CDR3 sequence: CASSERGGNQPQHF. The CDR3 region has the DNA TGTGCCAGCAGCGAACGGGGGGGAAATCAGCCCCAGCATTTT.

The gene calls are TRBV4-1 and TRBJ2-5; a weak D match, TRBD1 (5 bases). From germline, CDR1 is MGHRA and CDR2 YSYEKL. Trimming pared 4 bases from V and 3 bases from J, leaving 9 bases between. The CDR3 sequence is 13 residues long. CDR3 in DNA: TGCGCCAGCAGCCTGGCAGGGAAAGAGACCCAGTACTTC. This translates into CASSLAGKETQYF.

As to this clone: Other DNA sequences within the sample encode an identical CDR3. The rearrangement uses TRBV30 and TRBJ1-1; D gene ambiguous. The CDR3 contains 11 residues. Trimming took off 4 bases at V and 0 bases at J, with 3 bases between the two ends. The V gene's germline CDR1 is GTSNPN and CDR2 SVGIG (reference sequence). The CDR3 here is CAWILNTEAFF. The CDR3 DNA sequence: TGTGCCTGGATTCTGAACACTGAAGCTTTCTTT.